This T cell receptor (beta chain) was recorded in a study of spatial heterogeneity in lung cancer (dated by TCRdb to about 2019). General notes on the study: More beta-chain than alpha-chain transcripts were consistently detected, likely reflecting higher beta-chain transcript abundance. The study linked features of the TCR repertoire to counts of nonsynonymous mutations, which were determined by whole-exome sequencing of tumor tissue. At surgery, hundreds of tumor regions, 63 to 70 matched nontumor lung samples and more than 50 PBMC samples were TCR-sequenced for both alpha and beta chains. In the raw uncorrected reads, each unique combination of TCR and UMI appeared on average more than ten times. In non-small cell lung cancer, the study made a quantitative comparison of TCR alpha and beta repertoires among multiple tumor regions, matched nontumor lung and blood.

The library was made by 5' RACE. The data were produced on a NextSeq 500. The TCR library protocol attached a unique molecular identifier to each TCR cDNA molecule to allow correction of PCR and sequencing errors. Processing in the source paper ran as follows. TCR identification, UMI-based error correction and CDR3 extraction were performed with Decombinator tools. TCRs above a frequency of 2 per 1,000, corresponding to the top 1% of the tumor frequency distribution, were defined as expanded. Rényi diversity was computed with the R vegan package after subsampling each repertoire 100 times to 5,000 TCRs. CDR3 similarity networks were built from amino acid triplet string-kernel similarity, connecting CDR3s with pairwise similarity above 0.82. In TCRdb, the public reads were trimmed at Q25 with fastp and aligned with MiXCR, with productive beta chains retained. Under each unique CDR3 protein, matching rows form one entry showing the most common genes and DNA. The V and J calls shown here were made by TCRdb, not taken from the authors' results. Present in this sample are over a thousand distinct CDR3 sequences, 7.9% of which were seen just once. Roughly a tenth of the sample is held by the ten biggest clonotypes.

The trim is 4 bases for V and 5 bases for J, with a gap of 14 bases between the germline ends. Spanning cysteine to phenylalanine, the CDR3 consists of 15 amino acids. The kept DNA is CDR3 alone, 45 bases in frame from the first base. Based on the germline V gene (reference sequence), the CDR1 and CDR2 sequences are SEHNR and FQNEAQ. Beyond this particular receptor, the publication reports: Additional single-cell paired TCR alpha and beta sequencing was considered necessary to confirm, at a functional level, the hypothesis that regional TCRs recognize regional mutations.

Interpreted using the paper, the time point label stands for: sample taken at primary tumor resection. TCR sequencing used whole RNA extracted from tumor and nontumor lung tissue, or from cryopreserved PBMC samples, without cell sorting. Donors were 70 or so patients with early-stage, untreated non-small cell lung cancer from the lung TRACERx cohort. A patient was chosen for TCR sequencing only when enough RNA was available from at least two tumor regions. Before selection, tumor and adjacent nontumor lung specimens were reviewed by a lung pathologist. This clonotype is described as medium-sized (0.01 to 0.1%). The clone's antigen remains unknown. The record has no base qualities; no much larger clone is one base away. Because this beta chain is a stray read in a library intended to capture alpha chains, its abundance should not be given much weight.

Sequencing used normal lung tissue next to the tumor, obtained at surgery. This TCR was recovered from a female donor with early-stage non-small cell lung cancer. Here the chain combines TRBV7-9 and TRBJ2-2; TRBD1 might be the D gene, on 5 matching bases. This receptor has the CDR3 CASSSTPRETGELFF. Here is the DNA: TGTGCCAGCAGCTCTACCCCCAGGGAAACCGGGGAGCTGTTTTTT.